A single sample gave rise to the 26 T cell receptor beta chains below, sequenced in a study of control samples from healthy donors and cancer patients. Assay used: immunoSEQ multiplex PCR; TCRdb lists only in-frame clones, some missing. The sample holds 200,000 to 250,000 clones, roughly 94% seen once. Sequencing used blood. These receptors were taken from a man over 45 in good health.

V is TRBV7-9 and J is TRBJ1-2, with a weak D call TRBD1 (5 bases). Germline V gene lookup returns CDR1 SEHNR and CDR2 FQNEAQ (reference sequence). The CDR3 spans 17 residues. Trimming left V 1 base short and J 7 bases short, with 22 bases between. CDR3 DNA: TGTGCCAGCAGCTTAGAATTCATCAGTACCCAGGGAACTGGCTACACCTTC. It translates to CASSLEFISTQGTGYTF.

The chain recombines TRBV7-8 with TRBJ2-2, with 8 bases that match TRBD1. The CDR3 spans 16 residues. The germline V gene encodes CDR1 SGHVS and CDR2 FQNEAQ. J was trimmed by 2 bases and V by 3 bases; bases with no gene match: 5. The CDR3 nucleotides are TGTGCCAGCAGCTTCGACAGGGGTAGAAACACCGGGGAGCTGTTTTTT. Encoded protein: CASSFDRGRNTGELFF.

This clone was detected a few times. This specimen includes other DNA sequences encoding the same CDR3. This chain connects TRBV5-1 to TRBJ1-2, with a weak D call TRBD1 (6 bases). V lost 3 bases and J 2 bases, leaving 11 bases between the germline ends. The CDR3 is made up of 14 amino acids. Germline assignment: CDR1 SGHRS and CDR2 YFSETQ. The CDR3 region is CASSSKQGNYGYTF. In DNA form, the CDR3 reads TGCGCCAGCAGCTCCAAACAGGGAAACTATGGCTACACCTTC.

In nucleotides, the CDR3 is TGTGCCACCAGCAGAGAAGGGACACCCAATTCACCCCTCCACTTT. Translation: CATSREGTPNSPLHF. The rearrangement uses TRBV15 and TRBJ1-6, with TRBD1 as a possible D gene (6 bases). Trimming removed 0 bases at V and 7 bases at J, with 10 bases between. The V gene's germline CDR1 is LNHNV and CDR2 YYDKDF (reference sequence). The CDR3 spans 15 residues.

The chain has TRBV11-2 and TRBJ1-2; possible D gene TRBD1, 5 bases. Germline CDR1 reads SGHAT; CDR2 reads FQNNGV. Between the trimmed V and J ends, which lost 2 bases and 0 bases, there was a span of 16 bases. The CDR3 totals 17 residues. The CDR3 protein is CASSLSRIGGSNYGYTF. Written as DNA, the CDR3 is TGTGCCAGCAGCTTAAGTAGGATCGGGGGTTCTAACTATGGCTACACCTTC.

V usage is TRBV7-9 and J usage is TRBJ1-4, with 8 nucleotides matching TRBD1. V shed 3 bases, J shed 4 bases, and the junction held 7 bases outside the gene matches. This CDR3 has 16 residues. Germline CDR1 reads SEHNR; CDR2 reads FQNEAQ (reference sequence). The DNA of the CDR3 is TGTGCCAGCAGCTTGGGGCAGGGGGCTTATAATGAAAAACTGTTTTTT. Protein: CASSLGQGAYNEKLFF. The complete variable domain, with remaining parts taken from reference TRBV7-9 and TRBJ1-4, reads DTGVSQNPRHKITKRGQNVTFRCDPISEHNRLYWYRQTLGQGPEFLTYFQNEAQLEKSRLLSDRFSAERPKGSFSTLEIQRTEQGDSAMYLCASSLGQGAYNEKLFFGSGTQLSVL.

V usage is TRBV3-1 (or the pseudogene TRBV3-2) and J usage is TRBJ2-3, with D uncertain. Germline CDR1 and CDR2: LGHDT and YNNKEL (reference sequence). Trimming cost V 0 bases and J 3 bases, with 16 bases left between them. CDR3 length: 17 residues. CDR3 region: CASSQETGSTRTDTQYF. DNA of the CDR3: TGTGCCAGCAGCCAAGAGACCGGATCAACCAGGACAGATACGCAGTATTTT.

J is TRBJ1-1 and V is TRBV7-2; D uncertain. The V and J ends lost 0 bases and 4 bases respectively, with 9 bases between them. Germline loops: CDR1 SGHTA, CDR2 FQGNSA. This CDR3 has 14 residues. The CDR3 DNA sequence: TGTGCCAGCAGCTTAGCTGGGTTGGGCACTGAAGCTTTCTTT. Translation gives CASSLAGLGTEAFF.

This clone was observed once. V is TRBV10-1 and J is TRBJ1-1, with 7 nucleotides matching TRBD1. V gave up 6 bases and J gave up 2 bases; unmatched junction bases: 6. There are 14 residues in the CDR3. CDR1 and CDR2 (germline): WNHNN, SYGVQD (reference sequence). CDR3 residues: CASREGTANTEAFF. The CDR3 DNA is TGCGCCAGCAGAGAAGGGACAGCCAACACTGAAGCTTTCTTT.

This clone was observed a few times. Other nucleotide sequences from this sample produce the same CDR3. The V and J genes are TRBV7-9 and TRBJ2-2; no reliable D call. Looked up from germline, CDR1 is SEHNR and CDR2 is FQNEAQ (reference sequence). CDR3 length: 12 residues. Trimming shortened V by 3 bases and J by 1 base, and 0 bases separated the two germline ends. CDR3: CASSLNTGELFF. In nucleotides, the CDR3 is TGTGCCAGCAGCTTGAACACCGGGGAGCTGTTTTTT.

The CDR3 here is CASSLGLGSYYEQYV. CDR3 DNA: TGCGCCAGCAGCTTAGGTCTGGGGTCTTACTACGAGCAGTACGTC. J is TRBJ2-7 and V is TRBV5-1; no firm D call. Between the trimmed V and J ends, which lost 2 bases and 3 bases, there was a span of 15 bases. This CDR3 is 15 amino acids long. CDR1 is SGHRS, CDR2 YFSETQ, per germline.

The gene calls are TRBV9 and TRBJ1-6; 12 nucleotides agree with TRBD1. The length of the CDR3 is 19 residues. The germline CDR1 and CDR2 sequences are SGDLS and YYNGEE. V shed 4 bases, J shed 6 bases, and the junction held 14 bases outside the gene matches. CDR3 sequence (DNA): TGTGCCAGCAGCAGGACCGGGACAGGGGGCGTCGGAGGTAATTCACCCCTCCACTTT. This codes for CASSRTGTGGVGGNSPLHF.

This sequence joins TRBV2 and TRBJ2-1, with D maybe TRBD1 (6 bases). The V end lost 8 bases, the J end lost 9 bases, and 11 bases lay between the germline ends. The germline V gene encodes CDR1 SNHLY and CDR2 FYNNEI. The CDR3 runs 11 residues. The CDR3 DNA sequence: TGTGCCAGCTCACTAGGGGGTGAGCAGTTCTTC. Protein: CASSLGGEQFF.

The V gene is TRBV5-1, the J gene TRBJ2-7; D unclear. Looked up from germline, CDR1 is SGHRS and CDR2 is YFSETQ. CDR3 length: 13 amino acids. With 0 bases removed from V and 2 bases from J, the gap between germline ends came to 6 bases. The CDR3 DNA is TGCGCCAGCAGCTTGGAGGGCCCCTACGAGCAGTACGTC. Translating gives CASSLEGPYEQYV.

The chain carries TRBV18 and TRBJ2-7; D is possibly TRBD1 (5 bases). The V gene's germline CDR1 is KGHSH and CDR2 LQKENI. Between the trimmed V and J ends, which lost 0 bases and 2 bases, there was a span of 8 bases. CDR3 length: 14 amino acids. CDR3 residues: CASSPPQAPYEQYF. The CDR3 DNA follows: TGTGCCAGCTCACCACCACAGGCCCCCTACGAGCAGTACTTC.

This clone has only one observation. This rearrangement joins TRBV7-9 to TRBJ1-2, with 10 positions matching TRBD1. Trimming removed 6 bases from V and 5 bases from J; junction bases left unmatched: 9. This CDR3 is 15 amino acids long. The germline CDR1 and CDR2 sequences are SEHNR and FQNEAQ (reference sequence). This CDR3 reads CASRARDRGIYGYTF. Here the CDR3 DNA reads TGTGCCAGCAGAGCCCGGGACAGGGGTATTTATGGCTACACCTTC.

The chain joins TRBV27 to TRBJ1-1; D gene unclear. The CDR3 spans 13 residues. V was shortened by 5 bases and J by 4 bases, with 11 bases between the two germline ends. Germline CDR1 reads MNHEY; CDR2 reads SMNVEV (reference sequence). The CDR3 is CASSVDKATEAFF. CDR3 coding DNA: TGTGCCAGCAGTGTTGATAAAGCCACTGAAGCTTTCTTT.

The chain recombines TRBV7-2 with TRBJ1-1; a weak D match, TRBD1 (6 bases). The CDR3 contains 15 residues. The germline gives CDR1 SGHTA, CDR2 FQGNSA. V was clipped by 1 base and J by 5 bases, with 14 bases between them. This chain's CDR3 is CASSLGSGAKTEAFF. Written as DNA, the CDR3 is TGTGCCAGCAGCTTAGGATCGGGGGCTAAAACTGAAGCTTTCTTT.

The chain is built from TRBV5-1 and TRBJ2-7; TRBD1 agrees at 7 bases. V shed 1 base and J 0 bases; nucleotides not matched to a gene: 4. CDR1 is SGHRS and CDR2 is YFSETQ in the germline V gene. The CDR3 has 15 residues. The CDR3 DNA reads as TGCGCCAGCAGCTTGAACGGACAGGACTCCTACGAGCAGTACTTC. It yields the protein CASSLNGQDSYEQYF.

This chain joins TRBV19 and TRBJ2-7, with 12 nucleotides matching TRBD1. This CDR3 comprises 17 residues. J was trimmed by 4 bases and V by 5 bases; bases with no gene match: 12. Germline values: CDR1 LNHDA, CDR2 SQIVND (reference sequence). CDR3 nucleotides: TGTGCCAGTAGTGTCTCGCACGGGGACAGGGGGCGGTACGAGCAGTACTTC. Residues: CASSVSHGDRGRYEQYF.

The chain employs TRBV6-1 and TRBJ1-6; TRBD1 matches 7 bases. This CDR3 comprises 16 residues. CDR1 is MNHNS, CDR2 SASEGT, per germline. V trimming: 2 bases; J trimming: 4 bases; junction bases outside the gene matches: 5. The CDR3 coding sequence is TGTGCCAGCAGTGAACGACAGGGCCTGTATAATTCACCCCTCCACTTT. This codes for CASSERQGLYNSPLHF.

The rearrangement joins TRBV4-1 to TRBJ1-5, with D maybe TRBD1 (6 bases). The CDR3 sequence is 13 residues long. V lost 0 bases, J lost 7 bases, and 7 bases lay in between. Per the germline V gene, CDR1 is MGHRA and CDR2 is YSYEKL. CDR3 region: CASSQDTGQPQHF. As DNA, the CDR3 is TGCGCCAGCAGCCAAGATACAGGGCAGCCCCAGCATTTT.

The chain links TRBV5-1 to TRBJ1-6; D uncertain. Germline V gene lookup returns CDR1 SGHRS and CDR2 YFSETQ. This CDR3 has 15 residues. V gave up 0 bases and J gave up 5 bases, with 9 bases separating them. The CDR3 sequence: CASSLEGQNNSPLHF. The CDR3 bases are TGCGCCAGCAGCTTGGAGGGCCAGAATAATTCACCCCTCCACTTT.

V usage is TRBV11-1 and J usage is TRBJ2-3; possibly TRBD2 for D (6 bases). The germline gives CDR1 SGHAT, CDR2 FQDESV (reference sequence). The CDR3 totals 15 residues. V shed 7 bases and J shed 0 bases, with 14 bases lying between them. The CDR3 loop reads CASIEAGTSTDTQYF. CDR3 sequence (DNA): TGTGCCAGCATCGAAGCCGGGACTAGCACAGATACGCAGTATTTT.

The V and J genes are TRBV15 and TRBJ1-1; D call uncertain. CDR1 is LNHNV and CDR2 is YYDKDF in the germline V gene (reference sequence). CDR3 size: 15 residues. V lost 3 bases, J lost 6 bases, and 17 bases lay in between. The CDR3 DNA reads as TGTGCCACCAGCAGCCAGGATACGCAAGACGCTGAAGCTTTCTTT. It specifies CATSSQDTQDAEAFF.

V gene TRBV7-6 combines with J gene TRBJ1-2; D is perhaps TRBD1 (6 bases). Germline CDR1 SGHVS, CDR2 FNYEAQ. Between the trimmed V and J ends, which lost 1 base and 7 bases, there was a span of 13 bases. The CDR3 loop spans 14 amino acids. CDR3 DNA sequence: TGTGCCAGCAGCTTAGGTCCAGGACAGTTTGGCTACACCTTC. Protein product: CASSLGPGQFGYTF.